The clone carrying this TCR beta chain showed up just a few times. Each donor gave approximately 9.7 milliliters of peripheral blood. The extraction recovered at least 5 micrograms of total RNA per sample. This entry is derived from a study of blood T cells in healthy people across ages. Alongside a J-beta primer mix, a sample-barcoded 5' primer served in a second PCR lasting about 7 to 12 cycles. TCRdb re-called the 5' RACE reads through MiXCR, storing one row per CDR3 protein. Of approximately 800,000 distinct CDR3 sequences detected, roughly 60% appear once; the ten largest clones hold around 20%. The germline gives CDR1 MDHEN, CDR2 SYDVKM. The CDR3 is 17 amino acids. Trimming took off 3 bases at V and 4 bases at J, with 21 bases between the two ends.

Source material: blood. The TCR was taken from a man aged 25 to 40 in good health. The V and J genes are TRBV28 and TRBJ2-5; D is possibly TRBD2 (6 bases). The CDR3 region has the DNA TGTGCCAGCAGTTTTCTCTGGGTCCTGGGAGGAGGAGAGACCCAGTACTTC. This translates into CASSFLWVLGGGETQYF.